This paragraph reports one TCR beta chain. The germline gives CDR1 KGHDR, CDR2 SFDVKD. The CDR3 sequence is 12 residues long. Deletions cut 0 bases from V and 5 bases from J, with 2 bases between. As originally analysed: How many nucleated cells were present was estimated from reference gene primer amplification. Method: immunoSEQ multiplex PCR; TCRdb's copy keeps in-frame clones and lacks some. D and trimming come from the DNA, and the V and J calls and clone size come from that table. The sample carries approximately 250,000 clones, approximately 90% recorded once. Adults between roughly 18 and 89 years of age took part from fewer than 30 US areas. Cohorts were determined from participant-reported clinical history. This entry comes from a study of blood T cell repertoires in COVID-19.

The sequenced sample was PBMCs or T cells enriched from blood (not recorded which). The V and J genes are TRBV24-1 and TRBJ2-3; D is ambiguous. The receptor was isolated from a woman aged 40 to 50 with acute COVID-19. The CDR3 sequence: CATSDLRDTQYF. The DNA for the CDR3 is TGTGCCACCAGTGATTTGCGAGATACGCAGTATTTT.